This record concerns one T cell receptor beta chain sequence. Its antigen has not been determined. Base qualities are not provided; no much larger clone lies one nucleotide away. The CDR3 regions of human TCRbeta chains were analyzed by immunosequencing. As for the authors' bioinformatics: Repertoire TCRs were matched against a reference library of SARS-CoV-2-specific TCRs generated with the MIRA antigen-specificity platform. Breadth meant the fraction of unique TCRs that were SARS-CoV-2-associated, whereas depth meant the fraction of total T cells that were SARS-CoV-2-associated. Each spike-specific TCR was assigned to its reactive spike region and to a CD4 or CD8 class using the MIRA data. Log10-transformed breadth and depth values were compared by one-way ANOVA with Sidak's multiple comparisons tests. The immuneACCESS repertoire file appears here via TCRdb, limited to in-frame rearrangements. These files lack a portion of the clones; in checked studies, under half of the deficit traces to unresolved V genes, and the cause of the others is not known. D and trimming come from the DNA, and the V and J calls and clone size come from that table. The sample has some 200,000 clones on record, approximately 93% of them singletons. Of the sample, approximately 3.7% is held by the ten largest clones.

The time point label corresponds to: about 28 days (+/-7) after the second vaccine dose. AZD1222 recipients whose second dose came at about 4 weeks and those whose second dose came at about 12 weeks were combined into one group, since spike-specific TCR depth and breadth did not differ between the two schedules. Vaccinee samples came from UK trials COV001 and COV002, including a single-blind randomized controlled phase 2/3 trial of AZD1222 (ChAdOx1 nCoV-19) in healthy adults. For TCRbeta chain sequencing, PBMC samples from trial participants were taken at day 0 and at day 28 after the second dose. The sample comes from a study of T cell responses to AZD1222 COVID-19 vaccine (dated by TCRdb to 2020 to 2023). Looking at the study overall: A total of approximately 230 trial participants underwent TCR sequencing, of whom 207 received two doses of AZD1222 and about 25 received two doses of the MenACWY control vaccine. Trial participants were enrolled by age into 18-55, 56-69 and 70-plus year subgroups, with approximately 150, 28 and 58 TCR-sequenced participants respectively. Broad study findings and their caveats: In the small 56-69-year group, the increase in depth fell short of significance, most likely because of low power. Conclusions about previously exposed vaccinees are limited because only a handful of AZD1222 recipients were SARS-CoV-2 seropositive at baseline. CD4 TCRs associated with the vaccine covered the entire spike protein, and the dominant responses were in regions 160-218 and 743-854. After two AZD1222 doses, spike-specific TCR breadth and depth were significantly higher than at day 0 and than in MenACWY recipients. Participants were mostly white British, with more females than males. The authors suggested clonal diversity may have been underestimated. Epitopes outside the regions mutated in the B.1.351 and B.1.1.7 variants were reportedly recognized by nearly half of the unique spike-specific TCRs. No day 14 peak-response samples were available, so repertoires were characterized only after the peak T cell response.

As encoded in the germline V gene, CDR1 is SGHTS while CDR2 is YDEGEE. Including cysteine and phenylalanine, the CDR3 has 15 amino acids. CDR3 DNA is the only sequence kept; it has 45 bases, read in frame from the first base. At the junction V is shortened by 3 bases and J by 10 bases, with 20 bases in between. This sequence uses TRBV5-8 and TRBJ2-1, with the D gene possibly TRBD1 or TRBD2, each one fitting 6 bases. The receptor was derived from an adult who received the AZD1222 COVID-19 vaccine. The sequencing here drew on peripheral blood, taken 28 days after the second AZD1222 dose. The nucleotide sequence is TGTGCCAGCAGCTCCCAGGGCGCGCTAGGGGGGGAGCAGTTCTTC. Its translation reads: CASSSQGALGGEQFF.